This T cell receptor beta chain appears in the sequencing data of a study of T cell repertoires in cytomegalovirus infection. Study summary: It was the public TCR beta signatures that indicated both CMV infection and matching HLA type.

As for this clonotype: Its antigen is undetermined.

Findings and caveats of the study: Dominant in the ex vivo response were TCR beta clonotypes restricted by HLA-C and specific for CMV. Cumulative frequency (of public TCR beta family members) identified carriers of CMV plus the relevant HLA.

TCRdb reprocessed the reads via MiXCR and lists one record per CDR3 protein. The data hold approximately 280,000 distinct CDR3 sequences, with roughly a fifth observed a single time. Sequencing used cultured PBMCs, obtained from culture after CMV antigen stimulation. This TCR came from a human donor in good health (CMV status not recorded). Some clones in this sample may be carry-over from other donors' samples.

The CDR3 DNA sequence: TGTGCCAGCAGTAAACAGGATCCCTCCTACAATGAGCAGTTCTTC. It is translated as CASSKQDPSYNEQFF. The rearrangement links TRBV12-3 or TRBV12-4 to TRBJ2-1; TRBD1 is a possible D gene (5 bases). V dropped 5 bases and J dropped 0 bases, with 11 bases sitting between them. The CDR3 loop spans 15 amino acids.